These 29 T cell receptor beta chains were sequenced from one sample in a study of metastatic and nonmetastatic thyroid tumors. TCRdb re-called clones from the PCR reads using MiXCR. The table records roughly 20,000 clones, around a third of them present only once. Among the patients, none had received any treatment before thyroid surgery. Source material: blood. These receptors all come from a female donor with papillary thyroid cancer or a benign thyroid nodule (not recorded which). Some clones in this sample may be carry-over from other donors' samples.

V is TRBV6-1 and J is TRBJ1-2; no definite D call. V was trimmed by 7 bases and J by 4 bases, leaving 10 bases between them. Looked up from germline, CDR1 is MNHNS and CDR2 is SASEGT. The CDR3 covers 12 residues. In nucleotides, the CDR3 is TGTGCCAGCACTCCCCTGGGCTATGGCTACACCTTC. It specifies CASTPLGYGYTF.

This clone was recorded at least ten times. The rearrangement links TRBV20-1 to TRBJ1-1; D not resolved. Germline CDR1 is DFQATT and CDR2 is SNEGSKA (reference sequence). This CDR3 comprises 12 residues. Trimming removed 6 bases from V and 7 bases from J, with 15 bases in between. CDR3 bases: TGCAGTGCCAGCGTCGTGGGCATTGAAGCTTTCTTT. It yields the protein CSASVVGIEAFF.

The table lists this clone with many counts. This may be a read error, as it is one base from a much larger clone. The CDR3 region is CASSYGRVYEQYF. As DNA, the CDR3 is TGTGCCAGCAGTTACGGACGGGTCTACGAGCAGTACTTC. This chain connects TRBV6-5 to TRBJ2-7; D is unclear. V lost 2 bases and J lost 3, with 8 bases in between. The CDR3 covers 13 residues. CDR1 is MNHEY, CDR2 SVGAGI, per germline.

This clone was picked up many times. The rearrangement uses TRBV19 and TRBJ1-4; D gene uncertain. The germline gives CDR1 LNHDA, CDR2 SQIVND (reference sequence). The germline V and J ends were trimmed by 7 bases and 4 bases, with 16 bases remaining between them. The CDR3 runs to 15 residues. CDR3 amino acids: CASTSGRGVNEKLFF. Here the CDR3 DNA reads TGTGCCAGTACTTCCGGTCGCGGGGTTAATGAAAAACTGTTTTTT.

CDR3 DNA: TGTGCCAGCAGCTTAAGGGACAGGGGGCTTGACAACGAGCAGTACTTC. Its protein is CASSLRDRGLDNEQYF. The chain is built from TRBV7-8 and TRBJ2-7; 12 bases match TRBD1. The CDR3 covers 16 residues. V shed 2 bases, J shed 5 bases, and the junction held 7 bases outside the gene matches. In germline, CDR1 is SGHVS, CDR2 FQNEAQ. The full variable domain, completed using reference TRBV7-8 and TRBJ2-7, is GAGVSQSPRYKVAKRGQDVALRCDPISGHVSLFWYQQALGQGPEFLTYFQNEAQLDKSGLPSDRFFAERPEGSVSTLKIQRTQQEDSAVYLCASSLRDRGLDNEQYFGPGTRLTVT.

This clone was picked up many times. The CDR3 here is CSARTGAVTEAFF. The CDR3 DNA follows: TGCAGTGCGAGGACAGGGGCAGTCACTGAAGCTTTCTTT. V and J are TRBV20-1 and TRBJ1-1, with TRBD1 matching over 9 bases. The trim removed 6 bases at V and 4 bases at J, leaving 6 bases unmatched. This CDR3 has 13 amino acids. Germline CDR1 and CDR2: DFQATT and SNEGSKA (reference sequence).

V and J are TRBV7-9 and TRBJ2-7; D is unclear. Germline V gene lookup returns CDR1 SEHNR and CDR2 FQNEAQ (reference sequence). The V end was cut by 2 bases, the J end by 5 bases, with 4 bases between. The CDR3 consists of 11 residues. CDR3 residues: CASSLTHEQYF. The CDR3 nucleotides read TGTGCCAGCAGCTTAACCCACGAGCAGTACTTC.

The V and J genes are TRBV11-2 and TRBJ2-4; D remains unclear. The V end lost 5 bases, the J end lost 0 bases, and 8 bases lay between the germline ends. The germline V gene has CDR1 SGHAT and CDR2 FQNNGV. The CDR3 runs 14 residues. The CDR3, as DNA: TGTGCCAGCAGCCCAGATCTAGCCAAAAACATTCAGTACTTC. Translated, it gives CASSPDLAKNIQYF. Looking up the rest from reference TRBV11-2 and TRBJ2-4 gives the full variable domain: EAGVAQSPRYKIIEKRQSVAFWCNPISGHATLYWYQQILGQGPKLLIQFQNNGVVDDSQLPKDRFSAERLKGVDSTLKIQPAKLEDSAVYLCASSPDLAKNIQYFGAGTRLSVL.

This clone was counted between two and nine times. The genes are TRBV16 and TRBJ1-6, with D possibly TRBD1 on 5 matching bases. This CDR3 has 13 residues. V was clipped by 4 bases and J by 5 bases, with 6 bases between them. Germline V gene sequence: CDR1 KGHSY, CDR2 FQNENV. In DNA form, the CDR3 reads TGTGCCAGCAGCCCCAGGGATAATTCACCCCTCCACTTT. Its translation: CASSPRDNSPLHF.

Relative to its sample, this clone is medium-sized. The chain uses TRBV5-1 and TRBJ2-7; D uncertain. CDR1 is SGHRS and CDR2 is YFSETQ in the germline V gene. Trimming took 0 bases from V and 2 from J, leaving 6 bases between them. The CDR3 is made up of 13 amino acids. The CDR3 sequence: CASSLEQTYEQYF. The CDR3 nucleotides read TGCGCCAGCAGCTTGGAACAGACCTACGAGCAGTACTTC. The full variable domain, with the rest looked up from reference TRBV5-1 and TRBJ2-7, is KAGVTQTPRYLIKTRGQQVTLSCSPISGHRSVSWYQQTPGQGLQFLFEYFSETQRNKGNFPGRFSGRQFSNSRSEMNVSTLELGDSALYLCASSLEQTYEQYFGPGTRLTVT.

The rearrangement uses TRBV5-6 and TRBJ1-5; no reliable D call. V was trimmed by 5 bases and J by 0 bases, leaving 15 bases between them. The CDR3 is 16 residues long. CDR1 is SGHDT and CDR2 is YYEEEE in the germline V gene. The CDR3 reads CASRSEPCLSNQPQHF. CDR3 nucleotides: TGTGCCAGCAGATCCGAGCCATGCCTTAGCAATCAGCCCCAGCATTTT. Using reference TRBV5-6 and TRBJ1-5 for the parts outside the CDR3, the full variable domain is DAGVTQSPTHLIKTRGQQVTLRCSPKSGHDTVSWYQQALGQGPQFIFQYYEEEERQRGNFPDRFSGHQFPNYSSELNVNALLLGDSALYLCASRSEPCLSNQPQHFGDGTRLSIL.

The chain recombines TRBV28 with TRBJ1-3; TRBD1 is a possible D gene (5 bases). The ends were cut back, 5 bases at V and 1 base at J, with 18 bases in the middle. This CDR3 comprises 17 residues. Germline lookup yields CDR1 MDHEN and CDR2 SYDVKM. CDR3 sequence reads: CASSLPGAYYSGNTIYF. CDR3 nucleotide sequence: TGTGCCAGCAGTCTACCCGGGGCCTATTATTCTGGAAACACCATATATTTT.

This clone was found many times. This rearrangement joins TRBV7-2 to TRBJ1-2; 7 bases are a match to TRBD1. In germline, CDR1 is SGHTA, CDR2 FQGNSA. The CDR3 covers 13 residues. The junction had 2 bases not matched to a gene; V was cut back by 5 bases and J by 2 bases. The CDR3 DNA reads as TGTGCCAGCAGCCCGGGACAGAACTATGGCTACACCTTC. It codes for CASSPGQNYGYTF. The whole variable domain, filled in from reference TRBV7-2 and TRBJ1-2, reads GAGVSQSPSNKVTEKGKDVELRCDPISGHTALYWYRQSLGQGLEFLIYFQGNSAPDKSGLPSDRFSAERTGGSVSTLTIQRTQQEDSAVYLCASSPGQNYGYTFGSGTRLTVV.

The V gene is TRBV4-1, the J gene TRBJ2-5; D is unclear. Trimming removed 1 base at V and 0 bases at J, with 9 bases between. CDR1 and CDR2 (germline): MGHRA, YSYEKL. The CDR3 totals 15 residues. The CDR3 DNA reads as TGCGCCAGCAGCCAAGGGGTAGGCGACCAAGAGACCCAGTACTTC. Its protein is CASSQGVGDQETQYF.

In this sample, this clone is medium-sized. J is TRBJ2-7 and V is TRBV19; 10 nucleotides align to TRBD1. This CDR3 has 14 residues. Germline loops: CDR1 LNHDA, CDR2 SQIVND (reference sequence). Trimming cost V 6 bases and J 4 bases; bases outside gene matches: 6. CDR3 DNA: TGTGCCAGTAGAAGAGGGGACAGGGGATACGAGCAGTACTTC. Its protein is CASRRGDRGYEQYF.

This clone has a handful of counts. The chain has TRBV6-2 or TRBV6-3 and TRBJ1-1, with TRBD1 matching 7 bases. Per germline, CDR1 MNHEY and CDR2 SVGEGT. This CDR3 region has 13 residues. V lost 6 bases to trimming and J lost 7 bases; unmatched junction nucleotides: 8. The CDR3 is CASRLTGAGEAFF. CDR3 in DNA: TGTGCCAGCAGACTTACAGGGGCGGGTGAAGCTTTCTTT.

This clone is medium-sized in the sample. The chain combines TRBV6-2 or TRBV6-3 with TRBJ1-2; D unclear. Trimming removed 2 bases from V and 5 bases from J, with 3 bases in between. The CDR3 totals 11 residues. The germline V gene has CDR1 MNHEY and CDR2 SVGEGT. The CDR3 loop reads CASSYGYGYTF. Written as DNA, the CDR3 is TGTGCCAGCAGTTACGGATATGGCTACACCTTC.

The rearrangement links TRBV30 to TRBJ1-3, with 10 bases matching TRBD1. The CDR3 contains 15 residues. CDR1 is GTSNPN, CDR2 SVGIG, per germline (reference sequence). Unmatched junction bases numbered 7, after V lost 5 bases and J lost 3 bases. CDR3: CAWGRQGANGNTIYF. The CDR3 DNA reads as TGTGCCTGGGGTAGACAGGGGGCGAATGGAAACACCATATATTTT.

The CDR3 sequence is CAWDRGLNTGELFF. DNA of the CDR3: TGTGCCTGGGACAGGGGACTGAACACCGGGGAGCTGTTTTTT. The V and J genes are TRBV30 and TRBJ2-2; 8 bases match TRBD1. The J segment lost 1 base and the V segment lost 5 bases, leaving 3 bases of the junction unmatched. CDR1 is GTSNPN and CDR2 is SVGIG in the germline V gene (reference sequence). The CDR3 has 14 amino acids.

The rearrangement uses TRBV6-4 and TRBJ2-3, with D tentatively TRBD2 (6 bases). The V and J ends lost 2 bases and 3 bases respectively, with 12 bases between them. There are 15 residues in the CDR3. Germline V gene lookup returns CDR1 MRHNA and CDR2 SNTAGT. The CDR3 coding sequence is TGTGCCAGCAGTGACCGACTAGGTGATACAGATACGCAGTATTTT. It is translated as CASSDRLGDTDTQYF.

This clone was counted only a few times. The V gene is TRBV19, the J gene TRBJ2-3; no firm D call. V dropped 4 bases and J dropped 2 bases, with 10 bases sitting between them. The CDR3 is made up of 14 amino acids. Germline V CDR1 and CDR2: LNHDA, SQIVND (reference sequence). The CDR3 protein is CASSTYRFTDTQYF. DNA of the CDR3: TGTGCCAGTAGTACGTATAGATTCACAGATACGCAGTATTTT.

This clone appeared a few times. The chain links TRBV27 to TRBJ2-7, with D possibly TRBD1 on 7 matching bases. CDR1 is MNHEY, CDR2 SMNVEV, per germline (reference sequence). This CDR3 comprises 14 residues. V was trimmed by 1 base and J by 5 bases, leaving 12 bases between them. The CDR3 protein is CASSLLQGRHEQYF. Here the CDR3 DNA reads TGTGCCAGCAGTTTATTACAGGGGAGGCACGAGCAGTACTTC.

A single count supports this clone. The rearrangement uses TRBV30 and TRBJ1-6; D possibly corresponds to TRBD1 (5 bases). CDR1 and CDR2 (germline): GTSNPN, SVGIG (reference sequence). The V end lost 5 bases, the J end lost 8 bases, and 10 bases lay between the germline ends. The CDR3 consists of 12 residues. The DNA of the CDR3 is TGTGCCTGGGCCTCGGGGGATTCACCCCTCCACTTT. This gives the protein CAWASGDSPLHF.

This clone was counted between two and nine times. The V gene is TRBV24-1, the J gene TRBJ2-2; tentative D call: TRBD2 (7 bases). The CDR3 totals 15 residues. V dropped 7 bases and J dropped 7 bases, with 18 bases sitting between them. In germline, CDR1 is KGHDR, CDR2 SFDVKD. CDR3 residues: CATSGGLSPIGELFF. CDR3 coding DNA: TGTGCCACCAGCGGGGGGCTGAGTCCCATCGGGGAGCTGTTTTTT.

Within the sample, this clone is medium-sized (0.01 to 0.1%). The identical CDR3 is also encoded by other nucleotide sequences in the sample. This chain uses TRBV3-1 with TRBJ2-7; TRBD1 is a possible D gene (6 bases). The CDR3 sequence is 14 residues long. V lost 1 base, J lost 0 bases, and 7 bases lay in between. Germline CDR1 and CDR2: LGHDT and YNNKEL (reference sequence). This CDR3 is CASSQGQDSYEQYF. The CDR3 bases are TGTGCCAGCAGCCAAGGACAGGACTCCTACGAGCAGTACTTC.

This clone has ten or more counts. The rearrangement uses TRBV3-1 and TRBJ2-2; D possibly matches TRBD1 or TRBD2 (6 bases each). The length of the CDR3 is 16 residues. Trimming took off 2 bases at V and 7 bases at J, with 17 bases between the two ends. The V gene's germline CDR1 is LGHDT and CDR2 YNNKEL (reference sequence). CDR3 in DNA: TGTGCCAGCAGCCAAAGGAGCCGGGGGCGGGGCGGGGAGCTGTTTTTT. Its protein product is CASSQRSRGRGGELFF.

This clone counts as medium-sized (0.01 to 0.1%). This chain connects TRBV12-3 or TRBV12-4 to TRBJ2-7; D is unclear. CDR3 length equals 11 residues. The V end lost 1 base, the J end lost 4 bases, and 2 bases lay between the germline ends. The CDR3 DNA sequence: TGTGCCAGCAGTTTAGAGTACGAGCAGTACTTC. Protein: CASSLEYEQYF.

This clone was counted ten times or more. The rearrangement joins TRBV12-3 or TRBV12-4 to TRBJ1-1; no firm D call. Trimming left V 5 bases short and J 5 bases short, with 18 bases between. This CDR3 spans 15 amino acids. The CDR3 DNA sequence: TGTGCCAGCAGTATAGGCAGCGGGCGATGGACTGAAGCTTTCTTT. Translating gives CASSIGSGRWTEAFF.

The chain uses TRBV11-2 and TRBJ2-3, with 7 bases fitting TRBD2. V trimming: 5 bases; J trimming: 0 bases; junction bases outside the gene matches: 11. The germline V gene has CDR1 SGHAT and CDR2 FQNNGV. The CDR3 is made up of 17 amino acids. The chain's CDR3 is CASSLWSAGESTDTQYF. In DNA, the CDR3 is TGTGCCAGCAGCCTTTGGAGCGCGGGAGAGAGCACAGATACGCAGTATTTT.